Below, one T cell receptor (beta chain) is given with its context. Its antigen is still unknown. This specimen belongs to a study of T cell clones after liver transplantation. Turning to the study itself: Post-transplant blood was tracked for graft-donor-reactive T cell clones identified in a pre-transplant mixed lymphocyte reaction.

Study-wide points: In 5 of 8 subjects, circulating graft-donor-reactive CD4 TCRbeta sequences fell significantly after transplant.

Profiling relied on immunoSEQ multiplex PCR, and the TCRdb table lists in-frame clones only, not all of them. The sample holds about 16,000 clones; over 75% are singletons and the top ten take 10% to 15%. This CDR3 region has 15 residues. CDR1 and CDR2 (germline): SGHDN, FVKESK. V was shortened by 4 bases and J by 2 bases, with 13 bases between the two germline ends. The chain recombines TRBV14 with TRBJ2-3, with TRBD1 as a possible D gene (5 bases). The sample consisted of CD8+ T cells from blood, taken about 46 months after liver transplant. The clonotype originates from a human patient who received a liver transplant. Some T cells could come from the graft donor. This chain's CDR3 is CASSPLRGHTDTQYF. For the CDR3, the DNA is TGTGCCAGCAGCCCCCTAAGGGGTCACACAGATACGCAGTATTTT.